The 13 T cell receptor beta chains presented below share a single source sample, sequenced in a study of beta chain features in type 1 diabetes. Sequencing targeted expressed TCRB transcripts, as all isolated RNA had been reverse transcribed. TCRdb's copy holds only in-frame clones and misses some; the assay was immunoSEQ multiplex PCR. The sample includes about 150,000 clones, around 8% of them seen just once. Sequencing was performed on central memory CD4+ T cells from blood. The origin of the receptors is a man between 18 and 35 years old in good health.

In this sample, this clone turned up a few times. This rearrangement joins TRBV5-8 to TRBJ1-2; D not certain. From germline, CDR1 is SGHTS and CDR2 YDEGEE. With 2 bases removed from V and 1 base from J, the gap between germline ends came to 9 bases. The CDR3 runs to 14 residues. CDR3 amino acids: CASSFAVLNYGYTF. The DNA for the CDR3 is TGTGCCAGCAGCTTTGCGGTCCTTAACTATGGCTACACCTTC.

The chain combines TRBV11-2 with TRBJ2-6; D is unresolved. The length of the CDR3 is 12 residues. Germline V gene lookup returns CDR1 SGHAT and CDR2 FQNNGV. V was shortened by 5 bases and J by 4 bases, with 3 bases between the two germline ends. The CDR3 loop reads CASSQGANVLTF. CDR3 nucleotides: TGTGCCAGCAGCCAAGGGGCCAACGTCCTGACTTTC. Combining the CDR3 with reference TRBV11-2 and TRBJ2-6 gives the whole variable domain EAGVAQSPRYKIIEKRQSVAFWCNPISGHATLYWYQQILGQGPKLLIQFQNNGVVDDSQLPKDRFSAERLKGVDSTLKIQPAKLEDSAVYLCASSQGANVLTFGAGSRLTVL.

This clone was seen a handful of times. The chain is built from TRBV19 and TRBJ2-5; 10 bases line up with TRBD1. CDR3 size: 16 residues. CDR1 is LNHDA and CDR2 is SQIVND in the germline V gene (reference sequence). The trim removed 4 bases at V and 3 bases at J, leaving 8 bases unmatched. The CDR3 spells CASSTLSGTGEETQYF. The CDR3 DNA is TGTGCCAGTAGTACCCTCTCCGGGACAGGGGAAGAGACCCAGTACTTC.

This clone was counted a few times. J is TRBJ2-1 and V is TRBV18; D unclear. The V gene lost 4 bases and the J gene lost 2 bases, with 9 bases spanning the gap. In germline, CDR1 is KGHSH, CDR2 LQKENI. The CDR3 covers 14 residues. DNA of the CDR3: TGTGCCAGCTCACTACCGGCCGCCTACAATGAGCAGTTCTTC. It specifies CASSLPAAYNEQFF. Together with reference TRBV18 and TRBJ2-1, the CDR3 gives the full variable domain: NAGVMQNPRHLVRRRGQEARLRCSPMKGHSHVYWYRQLPEEGLKFMVYLQKENIIDESGMPKERFSAEFPKEGPSILRIQQVVRGDSAAYFCASSLPAAYNEQFFGPGTRLTVL.

This CDR3 reads CASRLRGGGYTF. The CDR3 coding sequence is TGTGCCAGCAGACTTAGGGGCGGCGGCTACACCTTC. The chain links TRBV27 to TRBJ1-2; D may be TRBD1 (5 bases). Germline CDR1 MNHEY, CDR2 SMNVEV (reference sequence). Trimming took 6 bases from V and 8 from J, leaving 13 bases between them. This CDR3 region has 12 residues.

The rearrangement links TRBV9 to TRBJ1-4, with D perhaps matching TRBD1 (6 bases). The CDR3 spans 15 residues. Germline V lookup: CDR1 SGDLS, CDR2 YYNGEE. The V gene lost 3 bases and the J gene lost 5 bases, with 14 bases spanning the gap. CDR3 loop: CASSAIQGTNEKLFF. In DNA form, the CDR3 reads TGTGCCAGCAGCGCCATACAGGGAACGAATGAAAAACTGTTTTTT. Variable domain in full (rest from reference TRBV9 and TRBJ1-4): DSGVTQTPKHLITATGQRVTLRCSPRSGDLSVYWYQQSLDQGLQFLIQYYNGEERAKGNILERFSAQQFPDLHSELNLSSLELGDSALYFCASSAIQGTNEKLFFGSGTQLSVL.

The CDR3 coding sequence is TGTGCCAGCAGTCTTGGACATTCATACGAGCAGTACTTC. As protein: CASSLGHSYEQYF. The chain has TRBV6-1 and TRBJ2-7, with TRBD1 as a possible D gene (5 bases). Between the trimmed V and J ends, which lost 5 bases and 4 bases, there was a span of 12 bases. Germline V gene data show CDR1 as MNHNS and CDR2 as SASEGT. The CDR3 length is 13 residues.

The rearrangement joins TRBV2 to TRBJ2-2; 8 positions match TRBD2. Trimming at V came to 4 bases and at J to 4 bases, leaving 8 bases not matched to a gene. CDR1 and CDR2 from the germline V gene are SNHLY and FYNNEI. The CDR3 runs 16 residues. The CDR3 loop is CASSATSGRGTGELFF. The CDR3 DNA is TGTGCCAGCAGTGCCACGAGCGGGAGAGGCACCGGGGAGCTGTTTTTT.

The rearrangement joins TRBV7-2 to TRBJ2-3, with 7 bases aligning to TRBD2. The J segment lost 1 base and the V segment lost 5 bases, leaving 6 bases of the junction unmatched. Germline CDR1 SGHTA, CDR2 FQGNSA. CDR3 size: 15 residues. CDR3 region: CASSQGGTRTDTQYF. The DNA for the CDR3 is TGTGCCAGCAGCCAGGGAGGGACCCGCACAGATACGCAGTATTTT. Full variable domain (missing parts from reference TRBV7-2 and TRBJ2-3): GAGVSQSPSNKVTEKGKDVELRCDPISGHTALYWYRQSLGQGLEFLIYFQGNSAPDKSGLPSDRFSAERTGGSVSTLTIQRTQQEDSAVYLCASSQGGTRTDTQYFGPGTRLTVL.

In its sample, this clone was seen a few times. CDR3 bases: TGTGCCAGCAGCCTACGGCGGGGGGGCCAGGACGAGCAGTACTTC. This codes for CASSLRRGGQDEQYF. J is TRBJ2-7 and V is TRBV11-1, with 9 bases fitting TRBD2. CDR3 length equals 15 residues. Germline values: CDR1 SGHAT, CDR2 FQDESV (reference sequence). V was clipped by 5 bases and J by 5 bases; unmatched bases: 10.

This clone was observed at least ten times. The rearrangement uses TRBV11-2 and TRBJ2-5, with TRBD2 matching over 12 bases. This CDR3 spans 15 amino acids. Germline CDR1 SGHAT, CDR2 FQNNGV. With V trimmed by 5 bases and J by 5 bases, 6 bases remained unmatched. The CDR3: CASSGDLAGGETQYF. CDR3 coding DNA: TGTGCCAGCAGCGGGGACCTAGCGGGAGGGGAGACCCAGTACTTC.

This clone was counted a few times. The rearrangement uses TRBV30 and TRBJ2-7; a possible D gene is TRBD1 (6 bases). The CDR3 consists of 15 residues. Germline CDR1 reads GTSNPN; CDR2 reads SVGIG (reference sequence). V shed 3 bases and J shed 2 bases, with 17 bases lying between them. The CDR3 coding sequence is TGTGCCTGGAGCCCGTTAGCACAGGGTCCCTACGAGCAGTACTTC. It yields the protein CAWSPLAQGPYEQYF.

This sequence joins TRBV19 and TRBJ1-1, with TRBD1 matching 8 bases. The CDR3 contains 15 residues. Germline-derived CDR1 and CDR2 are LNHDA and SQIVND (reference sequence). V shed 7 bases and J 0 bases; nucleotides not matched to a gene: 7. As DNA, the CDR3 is TGTGCCAGTAAATCAGGGGGCTCACTGAACACTGAAGCTTTCTTT. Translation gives CASKSGGSLNTEAFF.